This TCR beta chain was obtained from a study of blood T cell repertoires in COVID-19. Across the study: Both acute and convalescent COVID-19 samples were obtained from the United States, Italy and Spain. PBMCs, B-cell-depleted T cells, or T cells provided the cDNA or gDNA that made up the material.

How the authors handled the data: Using reference gene primer amplification, nucleated cell counts were estimated. TCRdb keeps only in-frame clones here, not all; method: immunoSEQ multiplex PCR. The V and J calls and clone size come from that table; D and trimming were worked out from the DNA. The data show 75,000 to 90,000 clones, over 75% seen once. CDR1 is KGHSH, CDR2 LQKENI, per germline. V was trimmed by 1 base and J by 3 bases, leaving 12 bases between them. The CDR3 is 15 residues long. The material sequenced was peripheral blood. The receptor comes from a man at least 80 years old with acute or convalescent COVID-19. The V and J genes are TRBV18 and TRBJ1-2, with TRBD1 as a possible D gene (6 bases). The CDR3 loop reads CASSPRAGGDYGYTF. DNA for the CDR3: TGTGCCAGCTCACCACGGGCGGGGGGCGACTATGGCTACACCTTC.